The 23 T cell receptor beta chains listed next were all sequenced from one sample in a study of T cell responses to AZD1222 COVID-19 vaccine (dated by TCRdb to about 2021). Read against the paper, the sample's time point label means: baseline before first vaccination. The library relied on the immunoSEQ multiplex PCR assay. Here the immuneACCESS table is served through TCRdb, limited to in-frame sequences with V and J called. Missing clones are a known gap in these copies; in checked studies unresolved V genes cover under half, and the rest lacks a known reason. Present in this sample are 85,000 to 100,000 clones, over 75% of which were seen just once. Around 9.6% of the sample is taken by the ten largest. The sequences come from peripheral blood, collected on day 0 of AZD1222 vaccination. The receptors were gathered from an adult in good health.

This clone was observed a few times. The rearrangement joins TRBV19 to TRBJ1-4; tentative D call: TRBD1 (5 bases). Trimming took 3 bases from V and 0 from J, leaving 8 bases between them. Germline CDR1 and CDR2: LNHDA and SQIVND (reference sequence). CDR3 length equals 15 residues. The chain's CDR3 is CASSIDSATNEKLFF. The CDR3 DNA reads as TGTGCCAGTAGTATCGACAGTGCAACTAATGAAAAACTGTTTTTT.

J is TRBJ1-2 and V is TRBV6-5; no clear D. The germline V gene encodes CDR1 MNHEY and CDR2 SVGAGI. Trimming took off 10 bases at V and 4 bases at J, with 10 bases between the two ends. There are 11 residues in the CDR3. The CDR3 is CATKMGYGYTF. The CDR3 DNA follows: TGTGCCACCAAGATGGGCTATGGCTACACCTTC.

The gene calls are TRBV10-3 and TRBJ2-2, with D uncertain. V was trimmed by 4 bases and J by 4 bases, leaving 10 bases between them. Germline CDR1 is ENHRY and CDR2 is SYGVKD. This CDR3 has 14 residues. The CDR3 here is CAISASGPTGELFF. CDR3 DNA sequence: TGTGCCATCAGTGCTTCTGGACCCACCGGGGAGCTGTTTTTT.

The CDR3 protein is CASSLGISGSYEQYF. The CDR3 nucleotides are TGTGCCAGCAGCTTAGGGATAAGCGGCTCCTACGAGCAGTACTTC. V gene TRBV7-9 combines with J gene TRBJ2-7, with a weak D call TRBD2 (5 bases). V shed 1 base and J shed 0 bases, with 10 bases lying between them. The CDR3 is made up of 15 amino acids. CDR1 SEHNR and CDR2 FQNEAQ come from the germline V gene (reference sequence).

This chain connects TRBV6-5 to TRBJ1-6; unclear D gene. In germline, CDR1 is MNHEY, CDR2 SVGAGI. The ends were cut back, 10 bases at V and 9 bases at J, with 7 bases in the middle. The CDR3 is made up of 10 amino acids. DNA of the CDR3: TGTGCCACCGCTATTTCACCCCTCCACTTT. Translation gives CATAISPLHF.

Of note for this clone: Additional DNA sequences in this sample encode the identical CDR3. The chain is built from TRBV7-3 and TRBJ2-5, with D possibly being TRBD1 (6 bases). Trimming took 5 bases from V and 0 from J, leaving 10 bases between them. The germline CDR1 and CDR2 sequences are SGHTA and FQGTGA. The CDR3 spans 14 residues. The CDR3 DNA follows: TGTGCCAGCAGCCCTACAGGGCACCAAGAGACCCAGTACTTC. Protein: CASSPTGHQETQYF.

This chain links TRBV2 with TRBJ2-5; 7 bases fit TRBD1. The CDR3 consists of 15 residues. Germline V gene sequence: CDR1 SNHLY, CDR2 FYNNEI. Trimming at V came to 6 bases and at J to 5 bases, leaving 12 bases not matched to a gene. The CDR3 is CASRDRQGRSETQYF. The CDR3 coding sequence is TGTGCCAGCAGGGATCGACAGGGACGGTCGGAGACCCAGTACTTC.

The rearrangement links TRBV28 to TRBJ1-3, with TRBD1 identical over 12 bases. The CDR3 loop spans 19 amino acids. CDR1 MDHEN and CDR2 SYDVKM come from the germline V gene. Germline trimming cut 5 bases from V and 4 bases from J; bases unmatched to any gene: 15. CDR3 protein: CASSPTRLGQGAGGNTIYF. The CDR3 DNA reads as TGTGCCAGCAGTCCAACCCGGCTGGGACAGGGGGCAGGAGGAAACACCATATATTTT.

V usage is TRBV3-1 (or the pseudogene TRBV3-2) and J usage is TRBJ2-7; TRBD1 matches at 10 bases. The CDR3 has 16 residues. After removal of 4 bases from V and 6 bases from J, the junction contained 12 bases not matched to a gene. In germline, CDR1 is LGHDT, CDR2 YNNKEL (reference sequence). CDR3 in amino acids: CASSLPPGTGAGEQYF. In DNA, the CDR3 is TGTGCCAGCAGCCTGCCTCCCGGGACAGGGGCTGGCGAGCAGTACTTC.

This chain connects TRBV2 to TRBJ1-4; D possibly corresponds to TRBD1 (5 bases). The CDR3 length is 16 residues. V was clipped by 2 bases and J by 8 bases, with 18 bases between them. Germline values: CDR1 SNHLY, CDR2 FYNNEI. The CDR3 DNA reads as TGTGCCAGCAGTGAATCCCTCGCAGGGTTAGGGGAAAAACTGTTTTTT. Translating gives CASSESLAGLGEKLFF.

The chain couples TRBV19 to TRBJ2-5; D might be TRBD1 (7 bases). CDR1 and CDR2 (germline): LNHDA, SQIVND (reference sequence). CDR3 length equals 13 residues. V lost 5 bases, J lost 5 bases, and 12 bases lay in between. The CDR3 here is CASSPGGIETQYF. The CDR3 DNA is TGTGCCAGTAGTCCAGGGGGGATCGAGACCCAGTACTTC.

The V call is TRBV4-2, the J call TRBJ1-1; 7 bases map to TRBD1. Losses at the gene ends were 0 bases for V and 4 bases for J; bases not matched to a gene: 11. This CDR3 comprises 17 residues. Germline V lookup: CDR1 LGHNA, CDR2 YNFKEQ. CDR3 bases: TGTGCCAGCAGCCAAGACCCGGCGGCAGGGGGGTTCACTGAAGCTTTCTTT. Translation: CASSQDPAAGGFTEAFF.

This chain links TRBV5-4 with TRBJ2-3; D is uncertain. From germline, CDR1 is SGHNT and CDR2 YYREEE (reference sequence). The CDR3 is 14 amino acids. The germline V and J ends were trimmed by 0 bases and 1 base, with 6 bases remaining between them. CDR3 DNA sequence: TGTGCCAGCAGCTTGGACTTTGGCACAGATACGCAGTATTTT. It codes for CASSLDFGTDTQYF.

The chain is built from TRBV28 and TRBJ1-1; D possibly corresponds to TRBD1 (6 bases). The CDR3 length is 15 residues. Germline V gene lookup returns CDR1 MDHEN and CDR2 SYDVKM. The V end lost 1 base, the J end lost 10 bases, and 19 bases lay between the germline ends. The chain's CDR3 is CASSLLAGVHPRAFF. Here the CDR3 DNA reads TGTGCCAGCAGTTTATTGGCAGGGGTCCATCCAAGAGCTTTCTTT.

The CDR3, as DNA: TGTGCCAGTAGTACCCCAGACAGGCGCGGGTATGGCTACACCTTC. Its protein product is CASSTPDRRGYGYTF. This chain uses TRBV19 with TRBJ1-2; possibly TRBD1 for D (6 bases). Germline assignment: CDR1 LNHDA and CDR2 SQIVND (reference sequence). CDR3 length: 15 residues. With 4 bases removed from V and 5 bases from J, the gap between germline ends came to 17 bases.

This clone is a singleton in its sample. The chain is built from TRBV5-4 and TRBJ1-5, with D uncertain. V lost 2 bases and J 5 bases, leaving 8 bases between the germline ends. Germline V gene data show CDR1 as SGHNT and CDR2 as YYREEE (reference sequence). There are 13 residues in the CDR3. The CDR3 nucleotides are TGTGCCAGCAGCTTCGGGCAGGATCAGCCCCAGCATTTT. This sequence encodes CASSFGQDQPQHF.

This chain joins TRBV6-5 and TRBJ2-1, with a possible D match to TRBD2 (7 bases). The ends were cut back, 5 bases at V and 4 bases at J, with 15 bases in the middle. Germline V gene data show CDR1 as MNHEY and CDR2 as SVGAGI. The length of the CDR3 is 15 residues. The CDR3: CASSKGGAPYNEQFF. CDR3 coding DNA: TGTGCCAGCAGTAAGGGGGGGGCTCCTTACAATGAGCAGTTCTTC.

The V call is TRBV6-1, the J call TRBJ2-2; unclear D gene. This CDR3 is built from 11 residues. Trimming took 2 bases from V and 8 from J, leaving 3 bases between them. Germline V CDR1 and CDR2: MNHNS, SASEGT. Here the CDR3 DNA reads TGTGCCAGCAGTGAATTTGGGGAGCTGTTTTTT. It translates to CASSEFGELFF.

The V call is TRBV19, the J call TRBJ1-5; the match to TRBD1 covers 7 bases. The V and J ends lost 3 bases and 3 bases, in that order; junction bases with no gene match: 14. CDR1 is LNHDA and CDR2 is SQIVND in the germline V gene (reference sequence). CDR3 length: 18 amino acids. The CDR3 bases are TGTGCCAGTAGTATGTATCGGTTGTTGGGGACAGTCAATCAGCCCCAGCATTTT. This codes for CASSMYRLLGTVNQPQHF.

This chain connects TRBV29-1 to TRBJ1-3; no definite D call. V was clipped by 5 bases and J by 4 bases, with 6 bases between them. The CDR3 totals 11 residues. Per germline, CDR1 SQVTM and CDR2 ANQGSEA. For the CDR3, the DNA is TGCAGCGTTCGTCCGGGAAACACCATATATTTT. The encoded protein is CSVRPGNTIYF.

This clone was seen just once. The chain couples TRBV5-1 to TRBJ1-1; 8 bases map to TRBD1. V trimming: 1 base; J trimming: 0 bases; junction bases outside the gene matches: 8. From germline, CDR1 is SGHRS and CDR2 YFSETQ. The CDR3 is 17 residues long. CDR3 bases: TGCGCCAGCAGCTTGCGGGCAGGGGGCTCCATGAACACTGAAGCTTTCTTT. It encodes CASSLRAGGSMNTEAFF.

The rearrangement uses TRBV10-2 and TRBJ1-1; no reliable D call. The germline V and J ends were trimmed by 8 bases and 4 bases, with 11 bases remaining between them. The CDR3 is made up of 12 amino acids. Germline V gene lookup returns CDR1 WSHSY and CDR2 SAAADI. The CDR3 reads CASLGGFTEAFF. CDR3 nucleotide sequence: TGCGCCAGCCTTGGCGGGTTCACTGAAGCTTTCTTT.

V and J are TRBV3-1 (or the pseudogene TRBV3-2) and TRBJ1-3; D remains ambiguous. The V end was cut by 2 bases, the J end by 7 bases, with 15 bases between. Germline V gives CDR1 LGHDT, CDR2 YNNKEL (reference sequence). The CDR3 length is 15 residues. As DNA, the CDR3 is TGTGCCAGCAGCCAATCCCGGGCCAGCGCGAACACCATATATTTT. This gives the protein CASSQSRASANTIYF.